A selection of T cell receptor beta chains follows, all from one sample in a study of regulatory T cells in long-lasting Graves disease. TCRdb fed the multiplex PCR reads into MiXCR, producing one record per CDR3 protein. The data show 300,000 to 400,000 distinct CDR3 sequences, about a sixth seen once. The sequences come from peripheral blood mononuclear cells (PBMCs), collected at new diagnosis, from a patient treated with antithyroid drugs. The receptors were gathered from a female donor with Graves disease. Both conserved end residues are part of each CDR3. The D gene is left open where the match is weak. Size tells how often a clone was seen (once, few, many) or the class of an expanded clone, and some rows leave it out.

size	J	D	V	CDR3	DNA
few	TRBJ1-2	.	TRBV24-1	CATSDTDLNYGYTF	TGTGCCACCAGTGATACGGACTTGAACTATGGCTACACCTTC
many	TRBJ2-7	TRBD2	TRBV12-3/TRBV12-4	CASAGTSGMEEQYF	TGTGCCAGCGCGGGGACTAGCGGGATGGAAGAGCAGTACTTC
many	TRBJ2-6	.	TRBV2	CASTWSSGANVLTF	TGTGCCAGCACGTGGTCATCTGGGGCCAACGTCCTGACTTTC
many	TRBJ2-1	TRBD2	TRBV6-5	CASSYSTSGKGNEQFF	TGTGCCAGCAGTTACTCGACTAGCGGGAAGGGCAATGAGCAGTTCTTC
many	TRBJ2-7	TRBD2	TRBV9	CASIRASGYEQYF	TGTGCCAGCATAAGGGCTAGCGGCTACGAGCAGTACTTC
many	TRBJ1-6	TRBD1	TRBV19	CASSPGQQISPLHF	TGTGCCAGTAGCCCGGGACAGCAGATTTCACCCCTCCACTTT
.	TRBJ2-2	.	TRBV27	CASTRTGFGRSDTGELFF	TGTGCCAGCACGAGAACAGGGTTCGGGCGTTCGGACACCGGGGAGCTGTTTTTT
many	TRBJ1-5	.	TRBV2	CASSEEGVYSNQPQHF	TGTGCCAGCAGTGAAGAAGGAGTTTATAGCAATCAGCCCCAGCATTTT
many	TRBJ2-7	.	TRBV28	CASSTPAYEQYF	TGTGCCTCCAGCACCCCAGCCTACGAGCAGTACTTC
many	TRBJ2-6	TRBD2	TRBV2	CASRGGESSGANVLTF	TGTGCCAGCAGGGGGGGGGAAAGCTCTGGGGCCAACGTCCTGACTTTC
many	TRBJ2-5	.	TRBV24-1	CATSDLGEETQYF	TGTGCCACCAGTGATTTGGGGGAAGAGACCCAGTACTTC
many	TRBJ2-2	.	TRBV10-3	CAISESGGTGELFF	TGTGCCATCAGTGAGTCGGGGGGCACCGGGGAGCTGTTTTTT
many	TRBJ1-4	.	TRBV29-1	CSVVPGGSEKLFF	TGCAGCGTTGTACCGGGTGGGAGTGAAAAACTGTTTTTT
many	TRBJ2-3	.	TRBV11-2	CASSPRGSSLDTQYF	TGTGCCAGCAGCCCCCGAGGTAGTTCGTTAGATACGCAGTATTTT
many	TRBJ2-5	TRBD2	TRBV19	CASSPRTSGSWETQYF	TGTGCCAGTAGTCCACGGACTAGCGGGAGTTGGGAGACCCAGTACTTC
many	TRBJ1-6	.	TRBV7-2	CASSSGAGAGSPLHF	TGTGCCAGCAGCTCCGGGGCAGGGGCTGGGTCACCCCTCCACTTT
.	TRBJ2-1	.	TRBV5-6	CASSLGTSSYEQFF	TGTGCCAGCAGCTTGGGGACGTCCTCCTACGAGCAGTTCTTC
.	TRBJ2-2	TRBD2	TRBV30	CAWTRTSGNTGELFF	TGTGCCTGGACCCGGACTAGCGGAAACACCGGGGAGCTGTTTTTT
many	TRBJ1-6	.	TRBV14	CASSRGQRLSYNSPLHF	TGTGCCAGCAGCCGAGGACAGAGACTCTCCTATAATTCACCCCTCCACTTT
.	TRBJ2-4	.	TRBV18	CASSPLGSLSEPLAKNIQYF	TGTGCCAGCTCACCCTTGGGCTCCCTCTCGGAACCGTTAGCCAAAAACATTCAGTACTTC
many	TRBJ2-1	TRBD2	TRBV11-2	CASSLTASGRYYNEQFF	TGTGCCAGCAGCTTAACGGCCAGCGGGAGGTACTACAATGAGCAGTTCTTC
.	TRBJ2-1	TRBD2	TRBV5-6	CASSATSGSAEQFF	TGTGCCAGCAGCGCCACTAGCGGGAGTGCTGAGCAGTTCTTC
.	TRBJ1-2	.	TRBV3-1	CASSQWHYGYTF	TGTGCCAGCAGCCAATGGCACTATGGCTACACCTTC
few	TRBJ2-7	.	TRBV27	CASSFQKDYEQYF	TGTGCCAGCAGTTTTCAGAAAGACTACGAGCAGTACTTC
many	TRBJ2-2	.	TRBV2	CASRETQLGTGELFF	TGTGCCAGCAGGGAGACCCAATTGGGGACCGGGGAGCTGTTTTTT
many	TRBJ1-5	TRBD1	TRBV12-3/TRBV12-4	CASSLRTGGNQPQHF	TGTGCCAGCAGTTTAAGGACAGGGGGCAATCAGCCCCAGCATTTT
many	TRBJ2-5	.	TRBV11-3	CASSRARSRSQETQYF	TGTGCCAGCAGCCGAGCCCGGAGCCGGTCCCAAGAGACCCAGTACTTC
.	TRBJ2-1	TRBD2	TRBV6-2/TRBV6-3	CASSYSSGTYYNEQFF	TGTGCCAGCAGTTACTCGAGCGGGACGTACTACAATGAGCAGTTCTTC
once	TRBJ2-3	.	TRBV11-2	CASSSRAYTQYF	TGTGCCAGCAGCTCCCGAGCATATACGCAGTATTTT
many	TRBJ2-1	.	TRBV20-1	CSAGDTGLSYNEQFF	TGCAGTGCTGGGGATACCGGGCTCTCCTACAATGAGCAGTTCTTC
few	TRBJ2-1	.	TRBV27	CASSFRRLTHEQFF	TGTGCCAGCAGTTTCCGCCGGCTTACCCATGAGCAGTTCTTC
many	TRBJ2-2	.	TRBV15	CATSSLNTGELFF	TGTGCCACCAGCAGCCTGAACACCGGGGAGCTGTTTTTT
.	TRBJ1-1	.	TRBV6-1	CASRKRGAAFF	TGTGCCAGCAGGAAGCGAGGGGCAGCTTTCTTT
many	TRBJ2-3	TRBD2	TRBV3-1	CASSLVPPSGTQRDTQYF	TGTGCCAGCAGCCTCGTACCACCTAGCGGGACGCAACGGGATACGCAGTATTTT
few	TRBJ2-2	TRBD2	TRBV7-2	CATSRSGFNTGELFF	TGTGCCACCTCCCGTAGCGGGTTTAACACCGGGGAGCTGTTTTTT
.	TRBJ2-5	TRBD1	TRBV20-1	CSAWTGSEYF	TGCAGTGCGTGGACAGGCTCTGAGTACTTC
many	TRBJ2-5	.	TRBV25-1	CASSVESPYETQYF	TGTGCCAGCAGTGTGGAGAGCCCTTATGAGACCCAGTACTTC
.	TRBJ2-1	.	TRBV6-2/TRBV6-3	CLVGRGEQFF	TGCCTGGTGGGGCGCGGTGAGCAGTTCTTC
.	TRBJ2-5	TRBD2	TRBV20-1	CSAIPVAGGLTGETQYF	TGCAGTGCTATTCCCGTAGCGGGAGGGTTGACGGGAGAGACCCAGTACTTC
many	TRBJ1-2	.	TRBV6-1	CASSPGTVGYGYTF	TGTGCCAGCAGTCCCGGGACCGTCGGCTATGGCTACACCTTC
many	TRBJ2-5	TRBD1	TRBV12-3/TRBV12-4	CASSSTGTKGSTQYF	TGTGCCAGCAGTTCGACAGGGACGAAGGGGTCGACCCAGTACTTC
many	TRBJ2-1	.	TRBV12-3/TRBV12-4	CASSGAAPPAGEQFF	TGTGCCAGCAGTGGAGCGGCCCCGCCTGCAGGTGAGCAGTTCTTC
many	TRBJ2-5	TRBD2	TRBV28	CASSLQGLARETQYF	TGTGCCAGCAGCTTACAGGGACTAGCGAGAGAGACCCAGTACTTC
many	TRBJ2-3	TRBD2	TRBV27	CASSEASGMGMDTQYF	TGTGCCAGCAGTGAAGCCAGCGGGATGGGAATGGATACGCAGTATTTT
.	TRBJ2-3	.	TRBV7-2	CASSLEGTNTDTQYF	TGTGCCAGCAGCTTAGAGGGCACAAACACAGATACGCAGTATTTT
.	TRBJ1-1	.	TRBV4-1	CASSQDDGTEAFF	TGCGCCAGCAGCCAAGATGACGGCACTGAAGCTTTCTTT
.	TRBJ1-4	.	TRBV28	CASRHPPGENEKLFF	TGTGCCAGTCGCCATCCCCCGGGAGAAAATGAAAAACTGTTTTTT
once	TRBJ1-2	.	TRBV2	CASSEGGGLGYTF	TGTGCCAGCAGTGAAGGTGGGGGGCTCGGCTACACCTTC
many	TRBJ2-7	TRBD2	TRBV6-1	CASRPASGVTEQYF	TGTGCCAGCAGGCCGGCTAGCGGGGTGACCGAGCAGTACTTC
many	TRBJ2-1	TRBD2	TRBV14	CASSLPGSGVRDEQFF	TGTGCCAGCAGCCTACCGGGTAGCGGGGTTAGGGATGAGCAGTTCTTC
many	TRBJ1-6	.	TRBV27	CASSFPGFNSPLHF	TGTGCCAGCAGTTTCCCAGGGTTCAATTCACCCCTCCACTTT
many	TRBJ2-1	TRBD2	TRBV20-1	CSARDSGREGGEQFF	TGCAGTGCTAGAGATAGCGGGAGGGAAGGAGGTGAGCAGTTCTTC
many	TRBJ2-1	TRBD2	TRBV28	CASNIRRTSGRVGNNEQFF	TGTGCCAGCAATATAAGGCGGACTAGCGGGAGAGTTGGGAACAATGAGCAGTTCTTC
many	TRBJ2-3	TRBD2	TRBV24-1	CATSDDGLASSTDTQYF	TGTGCCACCAGCGACGATGGACTAGCGTCTAGCACAGATACGCAGTATTTT
many	TRBJ2-2	TRBD2	TRBV6-1	CASASGSHNTGELFF	TGTGCCAGTGCTAGCGGGAGCCATAACACCGGGGAGCTGTTTTTT
.	TRBJ1-1	.	TRBV5-1	CASSLSGQYTEAFF	TGCGCCAGCAGCTTGAGTGGACAGTACACTGAAGCTTTCTTT
few	TRBJ2-1	TRBD1	TRBV18	CASSLFDRGDNNEQFF	TGTGCCAGCTCTCTCTTTGACAGGGGAGACAACAATGAGCAGTTCTTC
.	TRBJ1-5	.	TRBV20-1	CSATGTPDQPQHF	TGCAGTGCTACGGGGACCCCCGACCAGCCCCAGCATTTT